Below are 24 T cell receptor beta chains sequenced from a single sample in a study of blood T cells in healthy people across ages. Together with a sample-barcoded 5' primer, a J-beta primer mix was included in a second PCR lasting roughly 6 to 12 cycles. TCRdb called the 5' RACE reads again in MiXCR, with one record for every CDR3 protein. The sample consists of roughly 730,000 distinct CDR3 sequences, about 61% of them appearing once. What was sequenced was blood. The receptors shown here come from a man between 35 and 55 years old in good health.

The rearrangement uses TRBV11-2 and TRBJ1-2; 8 bases agree with TRBD1. The length of the CDR3 is 13 residues. With 7 bases clipped from V and 8 bases from J, the junction kept 9 bases outside the gene matches. Germline values: CDR1 SGHAT, CDR2 FQNNGV. The CDR3 protein is CASTPDRASGYTF. The CDR3 region has the DNA TGTGCCAGCACCCCGGACAGGGCATCCGGCTACACCTTC.

The V call is TRBV29-1, the J call TRBJ2-5, with D possibly being TRBD2 (5 bases). The germline V gene has CDR1 SQVTM and CDR2 ANQGSEA. V was pared by 6 bases and J by 0 bases, with 14 bases between. This CDR3 spans 14 amino acids. In nucleotides, the CDR3 is TGCAGCGTCAACGATCGGGGTTACCAAGAGACCCAGTACTTC. Its protein is CSVNDRGYQETQYF.

This clonotype occurred a few times. J is TRBJ1-1 and V is TRBV18; 7 positions agree with TRBD1. V gave up 5 bases and J gave up 3 bases; unmatched junction bases: 6. Germline V CDR1 and CDR2: KGHSH, LQKENI. CDR3 size: 14 residues. CDR3 sequence (DNA): TGTGCCAGCTCAGCGACAGGGCCGGACACTGAAGCTTTCTTT. This translates into CASSATGPDTEAFF.

The CDR3 DNA reads as TGTGCCAGCAGTTGGACTAGCGGGAGGGTCTGGGAAAACATTCAGTACTTC. Protein sequence: CASSWTSGRVWENIQYF. The V gene is TRBV6-2 or TRBV6-3, the J gene TRBJ2-4, with 15 bases lining up with TRBD2. CDR1 is MNHEY and CDR2 is SVGEGT in the germline V gene. The CDR3 covers 17 residues. The J segment lost 5 bases and the V segment lost 4 bases, leaving 6 bases of the junction unmatched.

The rearrangement links TRBV9 to TRBJ1-2; D unresolved. In germline, CDR1 is SGDLS, CDR2 YYNGEE. V was cut by 4 bases and J by 6 bases, with 13 bases left in between. The CDR3 length is 13 residues. This CDR3 reads CASSSTLMDGYTF. The CDR3 DNA follows: TGTGCCAGCAGCTCAACATTGATGGATGGCTACACCTTC.

This clonotype was seen a few times. This sequence joins TRBV7-3 and TRBJ2-3; TRBD2 matches at 12 bases. The CDR3 has 16 amino acids. The germline V gene encodes CDR1 SGHTA and CDR2 FQGTGA. The junction had 4 bases not matched to a gene; V was cut back by 5 bases and J by 1 base. Written as DNA, the CDR3 is TGTGCCAGCAGCGAAAGGACTAGCGGGGGCACAGATACGCAGTATTTT. Amino acid sequence: CASSERTSGGTDTQYF.

The J gene is TRBJ2-5, the V gene TRBV28; 9 bases match TRBD2. The trim removed 7 bases at V and 4 bases at J, leaving 7 bases unmatched. This CDR3 is built from 14 residues. Germline V lookup: CDR1 MDHEN, CDR2 SYDVKM. CDR3 DNA sequence: TGTGCCAGCACCCCAAGCGGGGGGACAGAGACCCAGTACTTC. This encodes CASTPSGGTETQYF.

This clonotype turned up a few times. The CDR3 nucleotides are TGTGCCAGCAGTCCCCGGGTAGGGGCCTACACAGATACGCAGTATTTT. This sequence encodes CASSPRVGAYTDTQYF. The rearrangement links TRBV28 to TRBJ2-3; D might be TRBD1 (5 bases). Per the germline V gene, CDR1 is MDHEN and CDR2 is SYDVKM. V was trimmed by 5 bases and J by 2 bases, leaving 17 bases between them. The CDR3 contains 16 residues.

In this sample, this clonotype turned up once. CDR3 sequence (DNA): TGTGCCAGCAGCCCACCGGGACCCTTCTACAATGAGCAGTTCTTC. Residues: CASSPPGPFYNEQFF. J is TRBJ2-1 and V is TRBV7-2, with D perhaps TRBD1 or TRBD2 (5 bases each). This CDR3 spans 15 amino acids. V lost 5 bases, J lost 3 bases, and 14 bases lay in between. Germline CDR1 and CDR2: SGHTA and FQGNSA.

The V call is TRBV20-1, the J call TRBJ2-2, with D tentatively TRBD1 (5 bases). The CDR3 sequence is 12 residues long. V gave up 3 bases and J gave up 3 bases, with 5 bases separating them. The germline CDR1 and CDR2 sequences are DFQATT and SNEGSKA (reference sequence). CDR3: CSARTDTGELFF. Written as DNA, the CDR3 is TGCAGTGCTAGGACAGACACCGGGGAGCTGTTTTTT.

Regarding this clonotype: Germline and junction disagree at one end, which may indicate a read error. CDR3 in amino acids: CASNEGQGGSHEQYF. CDR3 coding DNA: TGTGCCAGCAACGAAGGACAGGGGGGCTCCCACGAGCAGTACTTC. This rearrangement joins TRBV9 to TRBJ2-1; 10 bases agree with TRBD1. The J call may be in error: the DNA end matches TRBJ2-7 better. Germline loops: CDR1 SGDLS, CDR2 YYNGEE. The CDR3 is 15 amino acids.

The table lists this clonotype with a few counts. This chain links TRBV5-1 with TRBJ2-3; possibly TRBD2 for D (5 bases). Trimming stripped 5 bases from V and 5 bases from J, with 27 bases between. Looked up from germline, CDR1 is SGHRS and CDR2 is YFSETQ. CDR3 length: 18 residues. The CDR3, as DNA: TGCGCCAGCAGGTCGAGGGCGTCGGGGTCTGGGAACGAAGATACGCAGTATTTT. Protein product: CASRSRASGSGNEDTQYF.

The chain employs TRBV7-9 and TRBJ2-1, with D unresolved. Germline-derived CDR1 and CDR2 are SEHNR and FQNEAQ (reference sequence). The CDR3 contains 14 residues. The V end was cut by 1 base, the J end by 4 bases, with 8 bases between. CDR3 in DNA: TGTGCCAGCAGCTTAGTGGCCAGGTACAATGAGCAGTTCTTC. The encoded protein is CASSLVARYNEQFF. Together with reference TRBV7-9 and TRBJ2-1, the CDR3 gives the full variable domain: DTGVSQNPRHKITKRGQNVTFRCDPISEHNRLYWYRQTLGQGPEFLTYFQNEAQLEKSRLLSDRFSAERPKGSFSTLEIQRTEQGDSAMYLCASSLVARYNEQFFGPGTRLTVL.

The genes are TRBV14 and TRBJ2-1; TRBD1 matches at 8 bases. V shed 1 base, J shed 6 bases, and the junction held 5 bases outside the gene matches. In germline, CDR1 is SGHDN, CDR2 FVKESK. The length of the CDR3 is 15 residues. The CDR3, as DNA: TGTGCCAGCAGCCAAGGGACAGGGTGGTTCAATGAGCAGTTCTTC. Translation gives CASSQGTGWFNEQFF.

The chain links TRBV4-2 to TRBJ1-1, with D perhaps matching TRBD1 (5 bases). V was shortened by 0 bases and J by 4 bases, with 18 bases between the two germline ends. The CDR3 spans 17 residues. CDR1 LGHNA and CDR2 YNFKEQ come from the germline V gene. CDR3 protein: CASSQDSAGMVGTEAFF. The CDR3 bases are TGTGCCAGCAGCCAAGATAGTGCAGGGATGGTGGGCACTGAAGCTTTCTTT.

The rearrangement uses TRBV9 and TRBJ1-1, with D perhaps matching TRBD1 (6 bases). V was clipped by 4 bases and J by 6 bases, with 16 bases between them. The CDR3 has 14 residues. Germline CDR1 reads SGDLS; CDR2 reads YYNGEE. CDR3 bases: TGTGCCAGCAGCAGGGGGGCTAGAGTCTCTGAAGCTTTCTTT. It yields the protein CASSRGARVSEAFF.

This chain uses TRBV24-1 with TRBJ2-5; 13 positions agree with TRBD2. There are 14 residues in the CDR3. The trim removed 7 bases at V and 11 bases at J, leaving 9 bases unmatched. Germline-derived CDR1 and CDR2 are KGHDR and SFDVKD. Here the CDR3 DNA reads TGTGCCACCAGAGGGACTAGCGGGGTCAATGAGCAGTACTTC. It specifies CATRGTSGVNEQYF.

The rearrangement links TRBV6-1 to TRBJ2-5, with 12 bases matching TRBD1. CDR3 size: 16 residues. The germline gives CDR1 MNHNS, CDR2 SASEGT. With V trimmed by 2 bases and J by 7 bases, 8 bases remained unmatched. CDR3 nucleotide sequence: TGTGCCAGCAGTGAATCCCGGGACAGGGGGCGAGGGACCCAGTACTTC. It codes for CASSESRDRGRGTQYF.

In this sample, this clonotype turned up a few times. The rearrangement uses TRBV4-3 and TRBJ2-5; TRBD1 agrees at 9 bases. The DNA matches TRBJ2-7 better at its end, which makes the J call doubtful. Per germline, CDR1 LGHNA and CDR2 YSLEER. This CDR3 has 15 residues. Written as DNA, the CDR3 is TGCGCCAGCAGCAACGTCGCGACAGGGGGTGACGAGCAGTACTTC. Encoded protein: CASSNVATGGDEQYF.

The chain uses TRBV7-8 and TRBJ2-1; tentative D call: TRBD1 (5 bases). This CDR3 has 15 residues. Looked up from germline, CDR1 is SGHVS and CDR2 is FQNEAQ. The V end was cut by 10 bases, the J end by 6 bases, with 22 bases between. DNA for the CDR3: TGTGCCACCGCACAGGATCCCAGCTTAGGCAATGAGCAGTTCTTC. It codes for CATAQDPSLGNEQFF. The full variable domain, completed using reference TRBV7-8 and TRBJ2-1, is GAGVSQSPRYKVAKRGQDVALRCDPISGHVSLFWYQQALGQGPEFLTYFQNEAQLDKSGLPSDRFFAERPEGSVSTLKIQRTQQEDSAVYLCATAQDPSLGNEQFFGPGTRLTVL.

This clonotype turned up a few times. The CDR3 DNA is TGTGCCAGCAGGCCGGACAGCTCAAATGGCTACACCTTC. This encodes CASRPDSSNGYTF. The chain carries TRBV12-3 or TRBV12-4 and TRBJ1-2; perhaps TRBD1 as D (6 bases). The ends were cut back, 6 bases at V and 6 bases at J, with 14 bases in the middle. This CDR3 region has 13 residues.

V and J are TRBV24-1 and TRBJ2-1; 9 bases agree with TRBD1. Looked up from germline, CDR1 is KGHDR and CDR2 is SFDVKD. CDR3 length: 14 amino acids. V shed 4 bases and J 5 bases; nucleotides not matched to a gene: 2. In DNA, the CDR3 is TGTGCCACCAGTGAGGACAGGGGAGACAATGAGCAGTTCTTC. It specifies CATSEDRGDNEQFF.

A few counts support this clonotype. The chain links TRBV27 to TRBJ2-5, with D possibly TRBD2 on 6 matching bases. The DNA end favors TRBJ2-7, so the J call may be wrong. Germline V CDR1 and CDR2: MNHEY, SMNVEV (reference sequence). The CDR3 spans 14 residues. The CDR3 loop is CASSLGGAGYEQYF. CDR3 nucleotide sequence: TGTGCCAGCAGTTTGGGAGGTGCTGGATACGAGCAGTACTTC.

V gene TRBV28 combines with J gene TRBJ2-3, with TRBD2 matching over 7 bases. Germline V CDR1 and CDR2: MDHEN, SYDVKM. CDR3 length equals 18 residues. The V segment lost 2 bases and the J segment 5 bases; nucleotides outside the gene matches: 16. In DNA, the CDR3 is TGTGCCAGCAGTTTAACGGGCGGTGGGGGACTACCACGAGATACGCAGTATTTT. Protein product: CASSLTGGGGLPRDTQYF.